The 16 T cell receptor beta chains below were found in one sample sequenced in a study of blood T cell repertoires in COVID-19. The method was immunoSEQ multiplex PCR; TCRdb's version includes in-frame clones alone and lacks a portion of them. The sample lists approximately 44,000 clones, 86% occurring once. Sequencing was carried out using peripheral blood. The receptor source for this set is a man aged 55 to 69 with active COVID-19.

The chain employs TRBV4-1 and TRBJ1-4; perhaps TRBD1 as D (5 bases). V shed 1 base and J shed 7 bases, with 13 bases lying between them. The CDR3 spans 15 residues. The germline V gene encodes CDR1 MGHRA and CDR2 YSYEKL. CDR3 loop: CASSQVAGRGEKLFF. Written as DNA, the CDR3 is TGCGCCAGCAGCCAAGTTGCAGGGCGCGGTGAAAAACTGTTTTTT.

In nucleotides, the CDR3 is TGTGCCAGCAGCCCCACAGTCACGAGCTCTGGAAACACCATATATTTT. Its protein product is CASSPTVTSSGNTIYF. V usage is TRBV7-6 and J usage is TRBJ1-3; unclear D gene. CDR3 size: 16 residues. Trimming cost V 5 bases and J 0 bases, with 14 bases left between them. Germline CDR1 SGHVS, CDR2 FNYEAQ. Looking up the rest from reference TRBV7-6 and TRBJ1-3 gives the full variable domain: GAGVSQSPRYKVTKRGQDVALRCDPISGHVSLYWYRQALGQGPEFLTYFNYEAQQDKSGLPNDRFSAERPEGSISTLTIQRTEQRDSAMYRCASSPTVTSSGNTIYFGEGSWLTVV.

The chain recombines TRBV5-1 with TRBJ2-1, with TRBD1 identical over 11 bases. The CDR3 covers 13 residues. V gave up 6 bases and J gave up 7 bases; unmatched junction bases: 3. Per the germline V gene, CDR1 is SGHRS and CDR2 is YFSETQ. The CDR3 loop is CASKGQGVNEQFF. The CDR3 DNA reads as TGCGCCAGCAAGGGACAGGGGGTGAATGAGCAGTTCTTC. The whole variable domain, filled in from reference TRBV5-1 and TRBJ2-1, reads KAGVTQTPRYLIKTRGQQVTLSCSPISGHRSVSWYQQTPGQGLQFLFEYFSETQRNKGNFPGRFSGRQFSNSRSEMNVSTLELGDSALYLCASKGQGVNEQFFGPGTRLTVL.

V usage is TRBV9 and J usage is TRBJ2-2; D remains unclear. Germline lookup yields CDR1 SGDLS and CDR2 YYNGEE. Trimming removed 4 bases from V and 5 bases from J, with 9 bases in between. The CDR3 is made up of 13 amino acids. The chain's CDR3 is CASSLGFTGELFF. In DNA, the CDR3 is TGTGCCAGCAGCCTCGGGTTTACCGGGGAGCTGTTTTTT.

The V gene is TRBV11-1, the J gene TRBJ1-1; D might be TRBD1 (5 bases). There are 14 residues in the CDR3. The V gene lost 4 bases and the J gene lost 6 bases, with 15 bases spanning the gap. Germline V CDR1 and CDR2: SGHAT, FQDESV (reference sequence). The CDR3 region is CASSSRTPDAEAFF. DNA for the CDR3: TGTGCCAGCAGCTCGAGGACACCCGACGCTGAAGCTTTCTTT.

J is TRBJ1-2 and V is TRBV28; D remains ambiguous. Trimming took 10 bases from V and 5 from J, leaving 17 bases between them. Germline CDR1 and CDR2: MDHEN and SYDVKM. The CDR3 runs to 13 residues. Written as DNA, the CDR3 is TGTGCCACCCACCTTTCGACTGAGTATGGCTACACCTTC. Translated: CATHLSTEYGYTF.

The chain carries TRBV24-1 and TRBJ2-1; 8 bases agree with TRBD1. CDR1 is KGHDR and CDR2 is SFDVKD in the germline V gene. After removal of 3 bases from V and 7 bases from J, the junction contained 7 bases not matched to a gene. The CDR3 consists of 15 residues. CDR3 coding DNA: TGTGCCACCAGTGATCAGGGGGCCCTAGTTAATGAGCAGTTCTTC. As protein: CATSDQGALVNEQFF.

V and J are TRBV11-3 and TRBJ2-3, with TRBD2 matching 7 bases. The CDR3 length is 14 residues. Germline assignment: CDR1 SGHNT and CDR2 YENEEA. Unmatched junction bases numbered 7, after V lost 5 bases and J lost 5 bases. CDR3 protein: CASSPGLLEDTQYF. Here the CDR3 DNA reads TGTGCCAGCAGCCCGGGACTACTGGAAGATACGCAGTATTTT.

The genes are TRBV3-1 (or the pseudogene TRBV3-2) and TRBJ1-6; 10 nucleotides align to TRBD1. The CDR3 runs 14 residues. V lost 3 bases to trimming and J lost 12 bases; unmatched junction nucleotides: 5. Germline V gene data show CDR1 as LGHDT and CDR2 as YNNKEL (reference sequence). In DNA form, the CDR3 reads TGTGCCAGCAGCCAGGGACAGGGGTTTTTACCCCTCCACTTT. This codes for CASSQGQGFLPLHF.

The chain combines TRBV4-3 with TRBJ2-1, with 8 bases fitting TRBD1. Germline CDR1 and CDR2: LGHNA and YSLEER. The junction had 9 bases not matched to a gene; V was cut back by 2 bases and J by 3 bases. This CDR3 contains 17 residues. CDR3: CASSQTLQGELYNEQFF. The CDR3 DNA reads TGCGCCAGCAGCCAAACATTACAGGGGGAACTCTACAATGAGCAGTTCTTC.

This chain uses TRBV18 with TRBJ1-1; D unclear. CDR3 length: 13 amino acids. Trimming cost V 6 bases and J 5 bases, with 13 bases left between them. Germline V gene sequence: CDR1 KGHSH, CDR2 LQKENI. The CDR3 is CASSSSRETEAFF. The CDR3 DNA reads as TGTGCCAGCTCGTCGTCTCGGGAAACTGAAGCTTTCTTT.

The J gene is TRBJ2-5, the V gene TRBV5-6, with 10 bases matching TRBD1. The CDR3 length is 15 residues. Germline CDR1 SGHDT, CDR2 YYEEEE. The junction had 5 bases not matched to a gene; V was cut back by 4 bases and J by 2 bases. The CDR3 DNA reads TGTGCCAGCAGCCCTGGGACAGGGGCGCAAGAGACCCAGTACTTC. This encodes CASSPGTGAQETQYF.

This rearrangement joins TRBV18 to TRBJ1-4; 7 bases fit TRBD1. CDR1 and CDR2 from the germline V gene are KGHSH and LQKENI. The J segment lost 4 bases and the V segment lost 2 bases, leaving 1 base of the junction unmatched. The CDR3 consists of 14 residues. The CDR3 here is CASSPGTVNEKLFF. The CDR3 nucleotides read TGTGCCAGCTCACCAGGGACAGTTAATGAAAAACTGTTTTTT.

The rearrangement uses TRBV9 and TRBJ2-2; D call uncertain. Trimming shortened V by 0 bases and J by 5 bases, and 11 bases separated the two germline ends. Per the germline V gene, CDR1 is SGDLS and CDR2 is YYNGEE. This CDR3 has 15 residues. CDR3 bases: TGTGCCAGCAGCGTAGAGCCGGGTAGAACCGGGGAGCTGTTTTTT. This translates into CASSVEPGRTGELFF.

The chain couples TRBV19 to TRBJ1-1; 7 nucleotides agree with TRBD1. The CDR3 has 15 residues. The V and J ends lost 6 bases and 1 base, in that order; junction bases with no gene match: 8. Germline loops: CDR1 LNHDA, CDR2 SQIVND (reference sequence). CDR3: CASRKTGTANTEAFF. The CDR3 DNA is TGTGCCAGTAGGAAAACCGGGACAGCGAACACTGAAGCTTTCTTT. Full variable domain (rest looked up from reference TRBV19 and TRBJ1-1): DGGITQSPKYLFRKEGQNVTLSCEQNLNHDAMYWYRQDPGQGLRLIYYSQIVNDFQKGDIAEGYSVSREKKESFPLTVTSAQKNPTAFYLCASRKTGTANTEAFFGQGTRLTVV.

The CDR3 is CATGRGNTEAFF. The CDR3 nucleotides read TGTGCCACCGGACGGGGGAACACTGAAGCTTTCTTT. The V and J genes are TRBV19 and TRBJ1-1; D gene ambiguous. Trimming pared 10 bases from V and 1 base from J, leaving 10 bases between. Germline V gene sequence: CDR1 LNHDA, CDR2 SQIVND (reference sequence). The CDR3 has 12 amino acids. Full variable domain (remainder filled in from reference TRBV19 and TRBJ1-1): DGGITQSPKYLFRKEGQNVTLSCEQNLNHDAMYWYRQDPGQGLRLIYYSQIVNDFQKGDIAEGYSVSREKKESFPLTVTSAQKNPTAFYLCATGRGNTEAFFGQGTRLTVV.